This TCR beta chain was profiled in a study of cytotoxic CD8 clonotypes in ibrutinib-treated CLL. Study details: In all, 10 to 11 patients were relapsed/refractory, approximately 15 were treatment-naive and about 17 were IGHV unmutated. The study recorded mean values of approximately 260,000 productive templates and approximately 94,000 productive rearrangements per sample. Whole-study results and caveats: Public clonotypes, an uncommon group, contracted or remained stable on treatment.

A note on this clone: As yet, its antigen is unknown.

The CDR3 contains 16 residues. The germline V gene has CDR1 LNHNV and CDR2 YYDKDF (reference sequence). The ends were cut back, 0 bases at V and 6 bases at J, with 15 bases in the middle. TCRdb's copy holds only in-frame clones and misses some; the assay was immunoSEQ multiplex PCR. The data hold 200,000 to 250,000 clones, with 70% observed a single time. This receptor was identified in a human donor with chronic lymphocytic leukemia. The sample was PBMCs, taken after 12 months of ibrutinib treatment. The gene calls are TRBV15 and TRBJ1-5; tentative D call: TRBD1 (6 bases). CDR3 residues: CATSRDRQGNGQPQHF. CDR3 nucleotides: TGTGCCACCAGCAGAGATCGGCAGGGGAACGGTCAGCCCCAGCATTTT.